This is a list of T cell receptor beta chains from one sample in a study of blood T cell repertoires in COVID-19. Sequencing was performed with immunoSEQ multiplex PCR; in TCRdb, only in-frame clones are kept and a portion is missing. The data show 200,000 to 300,000 clones, with around 82% seen just once and less than 10% held by the top ten. The sequenced sample consisted of peripheral blood. These receptors originate from a human donor in a cohort sampled during active COVID-19. Each CDR3 is given with its conserved first and last residue. Fields, in order: D gene, J gene, V gene, CDR3 length, clone size, CDR3 DNA, CDR3 protein. A D gene is named only where the DNA matches it firmly. For some rows the clone size is stated as once, few or many, or as a class when expanded; others skip it.

NA,TRBJ2-4,TRBV5-6,15,once,TGTGCCAGCAGCTGGGACTTTCAGGCCAAAAACATTCAGTACTTC,CASSWDFQAKNIQYF
TRBD1,TRBJ2-5,TRBV13,16,few,TGTGCCAGCAGCTTAGCCCGAGACAGGGGGCAAGAGACCCAGTACTTC,CASSLARDRGQETQYF
NA,TRBJ1-1,TRBV6-5,14,NA,TGTGCCAGCAGACCGGGAGCACAGGAGACTGAAGCTTTCTTT,CASRPGAQETEAFF
TRBD1,TRBJ2-7,TRBV19,15,NA,TGTGCCAGTAGAGCCTGGACAGGGATCTCCTACGAGCAGTACTTC,CASRAWTGISYEQYF
NA,TRBJ1-6,TRBV4-3,17,NA,TGCGCCAGCAGCCAAGATCAGACAGACTCCTATAATTCACCCCTCCACTTT,CASSQDQTDSYNSPLHF
NA,TRBJ1-1,TRBV15,15,NA,TGTGCCACCAGCAGAGATCCCTCCCCCGGCACTGAAGCTTTCTTT,CATSRDPSPGTEAFF
TRBD1,TRBJ1-3,TRBV19,16,NA,TGTGCCAGTAGTAAACGGGACAGGGGCTCTGGAAACACCATATATTTT,CASSKRDRGSGNTIYF
TRBD1,TRBJ2-7,TRBV6-2/TRBV6-3,14,few,TGTGCCAGCAGCGCCGGGACAGGGGGGTACGAGCAGTACTTC,CASSAGTGGYEQYF
NA,TRBJ2-3,TRBV7-8,12,NA,TGTGCCAGCAGCCAGGGGCTGGATACGCAGTATTTT,CASSQGLDTQYF
TRBD1,TRBJ1-6,TRBV7-9,15,once,TGTGCCAGCAGCTTTAGGGACAGTGATAATTCACCCCTCCACTTT,CASSFRDSDNSPLHF
NA,TRBJ1-1,TRBV19,13,NA,TGTGCCAGTAGTATTCGCGGGGGCACTGAAGCTTTCTTT,CASSIRGGTEAFF
NA,TRBJ2-5,TRBV2,15,NA,TGTGCCAGCACCATTACAGGGGCGGCGGGGGAGACCCAGTACTTC,CASTITGAAGETQYF
TRBD1,TRBJ1-2,TRBV7-2,13,once,TGTGCCAGCAGCAGGGACAGGGACTATGGCTACACCTTC,CASSRDRDYGYTF
NA,TRBJ2-5,TRBV13,12,NA,TGTGCCAGCAGCCAATACACAAAGACCCAGTACTTC,CASSQYTKTQYF
TRBD1,TRBJ1-6,TRBV28,22,few,TGTGCCAGCAGACTAGAGTGGATGGCCGGACAGGGTCGCAGCTCCTATAATTCACCCCTCCACTTT,CASRLEWMAGQGRSSYNSPLHF
TRBD1,TRBJ2-7,TRBV4-3,15,NA,TGCGCCAGCAGCCCGGGACAGGGAGGAACCTACGAGCAGTACTTC,CASSPGQGGTYEQYF
NA,TRBJ1-2,TRBV6-2/TRBV6-3,16,NA,TGTGCCAGCAGTTACTCGAAGGCGTGGGGCAGCTATGGCTACACCTTC,CASSYSKAWGSYGYTF
NA,TRBJ1-3,TRBV5-1,17,NA,TGCGCCAGCAGCGGAGCGGGCCAATCGCACTCTGGAAACACCATATATTTT,CASSGAGQSHSGNTIYF
NA,TRBJ2-1,TRBV6-6,15,NA,TGTGCCAGCAGTCTCCGGGACACCCAATACAATGAGCAGTTCTTC,CASSLRDTQYNEQFF
NA,TRBJ1-2,TRBV9,15,NA,TGTGCCAGCAGCGTAGCCCCGGGGATTAAGGATGGCTACACCTTC,CASSVAPGIKDGYTF
NA,TRBJ2-3,TRBV6-5,13,NA,TGTGCCAGCACCCCGACAGGCACAGATACGCAGTATTTT,CASTPTGTDTQYF
TRBD2,TRBJ2-5,TRBV5-1,16,NA,TGCGCCAGCAGCCCCAACGGCGGGGGAGGCCAAGAGACCCAGTACTTC,CASSPNGGGGQETQYF
NA,TRBJ2-7,TRBV24-1,14,NA,TGTGCCACCAGTGACTCCAGGGGTCCCTACGAGCAGTACTTC,CATSDSRGPYEQYF
TRBD1,TRBJ1-4,TRBV9,15,NA,TGTGCCAGCAGCGACGGACAGGCTAGAGGTGAAAAACTGTTTTTT,CASSDGQARGEKLFF
NA,TRBJ1-2,TRBV2,14,NA,TGTGCCAGCAGTGAGGGCACTCGTAACTATGGCTACACCTTC,CASSEGTRNYGYTF
NA,TRBJ1-2,TRBV28,14,NA,TGTGCCAGCACCCTATCGGCGGGCGGCCCTCCGGGCACCTTC,CASTLSAGGPPGTF
NA,TRBJ2-2,TRBV5-1,16,NA,TGCGCCAGCAGCTTGGATGCGGGGCTTGTGACCGGGGAGCTGTTTTTT,CASSLDAGLVTGELFF
TRBD2,TRBJ2-7,TRBV27,15,NA,TGTGCCAGCAGTTCACCTCAGGGAGGGAAGGGCGAGCAGTACTTC,CASSSPQGGKGEQYF
NA,TRBJ2-1,TRBV7-2,15,NA,TGTGCCAGCAGCTACTCAACCCAGGGGTCGCATGAGCAGTTCTTC,CASSYSTQGSHEQFF
NA,TRBJ2-3,TRBV2,14,NA,TGTGCCAGCACGGTCCAGCGGGGCACAGATACGCAGTATTTT,CASTVQRGTDTQYF
TRBD2,TRBJ2-3,TRBV5-1,15,NA,TGCGCCAGCAGCTACCGGGACTACCGCACAGATACGCAGTATTTT,CASSYRDYRTDTQYF
NA,TRBJ1-2,TRBV6-5,10,NA,TGTGCCAGCGAGTCGTATGGCTACACCTTC,CASESYGYTF
TRBD1,TRBJ2-7,TRBV19,14,NA,TGTGCCAGTAGTATAACACAGGGGGCCCACGAGCAGTACTTC,CASSITQGAHEQYF
NA,TRBJ1-4,TRBV6-2/TRBV6-3,14,few,TGTGCCAGCAGTTCAGGGCCGTGGTATGAAAAACTGTTTTTT,CASSSGPWYEKLFF
TRBD2,TRBJ2-3,TRBV11-3,16,NA,TGTGCCAGCAGCTTAGTGGCGGGGGGGTTCGCAGATACGCAGTATTTT,CASSLVAGGFADTQYF
NA,TRBJ2-1,TRBV9,15,NA,TGTGCCAGCAGTGGTGGGAGTTCGACCCCCAATGAGCAGTTCTTC,CASSGGSSTPNEQFF
NA,TRBJ1-2,TRBV7-3,14,NA,TGTGCCAGCAGCCCACAGGACACAAACTATGGCTACACCTTC,CASSPQDTNYGYTF
NA,TRBJ2-7,TRBV6-6,13,NA,TGTGCCAGCATGGAGGGGACCGCCAGCGAGCAGTACTTC,CASMEGTASEQYF
TRBD1,TRBJ1-2,TRBV5-1,16,NA,TGCGCCAGCAGCTTACACCCGGGACAGGGGGACTATGGCTACACCTTC,CASSLHPGQGDYGYTF
TRBD1,TRBJ1-2,TRBV5-1,13,NA,TGCGCCAGCAGCCATCCGACAGGGGATGGCTACACCTTC,CASSHPTGDGYTF
TRBD1,TRBJ1-1,TRBV6-4,18,NA,TGTGCCAGCAGTGACTCGATGTTGGACAGGGAGGGGAGAGCTGAAGCTTTCTTT,CASSDSMLDREGRAEAFF
TRBD1,TRBJ1-2,TRBV16,15,NA,TGTGCCAGCAGCCAATCCACAGGGGCTACCTATGGCTACACCTTC,CASSQSTGATYGYTF
TRBD1,TRBJ2-1,TRBV18,16,once,TGTGCCAGCTCACCAACTACAGGGGCCCCTGGGGATGAGCAGTTCTTC,CASSPTTGAPGDEQFF
NA,TRBJ1-1,TRBV6-1,17,NA,TGTGCCAGCAGTGCCTGGGACTCCAGTTCGTGGAACACTGAAGCTTTCTTT,CASSAWDSSSWNTEAFF
NA,TRBJ2-1,TRBV3-1/TRBV3-2,16,NA,TGTGCCAGCAGCCATATAACAACAGGGGTCGGGGGTGAGCAGTTCTTC,CASSHITTGVGGEQFF
TRBD1,TRBJ1-4,TRBV29-1,11,once,TGCAGCGCCGGGGACAGGTCTGGTGAATTTTTT,CSAGDRSGEFF
TRBD1,TRBJ1-4,TRBV7-2,13,NA,TGTGCCAGCAGCTTGGGGGACAGGGGGGCACTGTTTTTT,CASSLGDRGALFF
TRBD1,TRBJ1-2,TRBV27,14,NA,TGTGCCAGCAGTTCCCAGGGGGGAGCGTATGGCTACACCTTC,CASSSQGGAYGYTF
TRBD2,TRBJ2-3,TRBV11-2,18,NA,TGTGCCAGCAGCCCTCTTAATGGACTAGCGAGAAGCACAGATACGCAGTATTTT,CASSPLNGLARSTDTQYF
NA,TRBJ2-7,TRBV12-2,15,NA,TGTGCAAGTCGCTTAGAGGCGGGAAGCTCCTACGAGCAGTACTTC,CASRLEAGSSYEQYF
TRBD1,TRBJ1-3,TRBV6-5,14,NA,TGTGCCAGCGGGGACAGGGGAAATGGAAACACCATATATTTT,CASGDRGNGNTIYF
TRBD1,TRBJ2-5,TRBV5-5,16,NA,TGTGCCAGCAGCTTGTCCGGGACAGGGACACAAGAGACCCAGTACTTC,CASSLSGTGTQETQYF
NA,TRBJ1-1,TRBV24-1,11,NA,TGTGCCTCCAAATCAGGGTTCTGGGCTTTCTTT,CASKSGFWAFF
NA,TRBJ2-5,TRBV7-7,14,NA,TGTGCTAGCAGCCCAAACAGGAACCAAGAGACCCAGTACTTC,CASSPNRNQETQYF
NA,TRBJ1-2,TRBV18,12,NA,TGTGCCAGCTCACCGGGAGGCTATGGCTACACCTTC,CASSPGGYGYTF
NA,TRBJ1-4,TRBV27,14,NA,TGTGCCAGCAGGATACAGGGAGAGGGGGAAAAACTGTTTTTT,CASRIQGEGEKLFF
TRBD2,TRBJ2-1,TRBV23-1,20,NA,TGCGCCAGCACCATCAATGGGGCCGGGACCGGGACTAGCGGATACAATGAGCAGTTCTTC,CASTINGAGTGTSGYNEQFF
NA,TRBJ2-5,TRBV18,17,NA,TGTGCCAGCTCACCACCTGTAAGTCAGGGAGGTCGGGAGACCCAGTACTTC,CASSPPVSQGGRETQYF
NA,TRBJ2-1,TRBV7-2,14,NA,TGTGCCAGCAGCTCCCGGGACATCTACAATGAGCAGTTCTTC,CASSSRDIYNEQFF